This T cell receptor (beta chain) was found in a study of regulatory T cells in long-lasting Graves disease. Stated time point: newly diagnosed GD, antithyroid drugs for less than 3 months. PBMCs provided the RNA from which the TCR library was made. The CDR3 has 15 amino acids. Germline CDR1 reads MNHEY; CDR2 reads SMNVEV (reference sequence). V shed 4 bases and J 2 bases; nucleotides not matched to a gene: 5. For TCR beta, libraries came from iRepertoire HTBI primers and Arm-PCR of CDR3 regions. TCRdb called the multiplex PCR reads again in MiXCR, with one record for every CDR3 protein. Of around 450,000 distinct CDR3 sequences listed, 15% are singletons. Note on this clonotype: A read error may explain this, as a much larger clone is one base away.

These sequences were also reported in another study, on T cells in Graves' hyperthyroidism and ophthalmopathy.

The chain uses TRBV27 and TRBJ1-5; 7 bases agree with TRBD1. Sample: peripheral blood mononuclear cells (PBMCs), taken at new diagnosis, from a patient treated with antithyroid drugs. The receptor was derived from a woman aged 40 to 50 with Graves disease. DNA of the CDR3: TGTGCCAGCAGTTGGACCGGACAGGGCAATCAGCCCCAGCATTTT. This gives the protein CASSWTGQGNQPQHF.